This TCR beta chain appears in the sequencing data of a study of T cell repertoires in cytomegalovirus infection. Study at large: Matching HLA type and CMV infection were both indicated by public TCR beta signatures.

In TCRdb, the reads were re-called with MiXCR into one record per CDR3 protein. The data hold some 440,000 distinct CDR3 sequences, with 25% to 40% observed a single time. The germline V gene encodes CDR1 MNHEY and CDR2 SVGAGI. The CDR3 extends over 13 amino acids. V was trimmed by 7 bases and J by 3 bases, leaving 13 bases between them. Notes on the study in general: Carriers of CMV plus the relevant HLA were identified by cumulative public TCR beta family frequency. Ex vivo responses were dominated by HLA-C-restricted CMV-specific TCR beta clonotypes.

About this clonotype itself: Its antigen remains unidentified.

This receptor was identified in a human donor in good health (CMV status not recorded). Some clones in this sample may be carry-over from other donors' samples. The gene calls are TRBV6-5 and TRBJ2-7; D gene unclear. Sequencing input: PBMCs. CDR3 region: CASTYGPYYEQYF. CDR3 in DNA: TGTGCCAGCACCTACGGGCCTTACTACGAGCAGTACTTC.